This T cell receptor beta chain was retrieved from a study of shared clonotypes between healthy human individuals. This table comes from immunoSEQ multiplex PCR, and its TCRdb copy is limited to in-frame clones, with some not included. This sample has some 700,000 clones, with 90% found just once. Comment on this clone: The antigen remains undetermined.

Study-level results: Blood was the only sampled material, and tissue repertoires likely differ.

This clonotype originated in a young man in good health. Some clones in this sample may be carry-over from other donors' samples. The sample comprised memory CD8+ T cells from PBMCs. Subset noted: CD45RO+ cells pooled with CCR7-negative TemRA cells.

CDR3 DNA sequence: TGTGCCAGCAAGCCGGGACAGGGTATCACTGAAGCTTTCTTT. Amino acid sequence: CASKPGQGITEAFF. The J gene is TRBJ1-1, the V gene TRBV6-6, with 9 bases aligning to TRBD1. This CDR3 is 14 amino acids long. V lost 7 bases and J lost 4; bases outside the gene matches: 7. Germline CDR1 is MNHNY and CDR2 is SVGAGI (reference sequence).